This T cell receptor (beta chain) was profiled in a study of CD8 T cells in ankylosing spondylitis. Quantitative 5'-RACE with molecular barcodes produced the TCR beta libraries. TCRdb called the 5' RACE reads again in MiXCR, with one record for every CDR3 protein. The top ten hold under 7% of the sample, which has some 200,000 distinct CDR3 sequences, 25% to 30% seen once. In germline, CDR1 is KGHDR, CDR2 SFDVKD. V was cut by 4 bases and J by 7 bases, with 10 bases left in between. CDR3 length: 13 residues. This clonotype was recorded many times. Its antigen remains unknown. Broader study findings: Ankylosing spondylitis blood appeared to carry a characteristic TCR beta motif of eight or nine highly homologous variants. According to the report, clones linked to the disease were significantly enriched in matched synovial fluid samples taken from ankylosing spondylitis patients.

The receptor comes from a male donor with ankylosing spondylitis or in good health (not recorded which). The chain is built from TRBV24-1 and TRBJ2-1; D gene uncertain. What was sequenced was blood, either unsorted or a sorted T cell fraction (not recorded which). This CDR3 is CATSDSDRNEQFF. CDR3 sequence (DNA): TGTGCCACCAGTGACTCGGATAGGAATGAGCAGTTCTTC.